The 7 T cell receptor beta chains in this list originate from one sample, sequenced in a study of blood T cell repertoires in COVID-19. TCRdb's table, derived via immunoSEQ multiplex PCR, lists solely in-frame clones and lacks some. Among 200,000 to 250,000 clones listed, 70% to 90% were seen once. Sequenced sample: peripheral blood. These receptors were obtained from a man aged 40-55 years with acute or convalescent COVID-19.

This clone was picked up one time. CDR3 bases: TGTGCCAGCAGTTTTTACAGGAACTCCTACGAGCAGTACTTC. This gives the protein CASSFYRNSYEQYF. The chain couples TRBV28 to TRBJ2-7; D possibly corresponds to TRBD1 (5 bases). The germline V gene encodes CDR1 MDHEN and CDR2 SYDVKM. V lost 3 bases and J 0 bases, leaving 9 bases between the germline ends. The CDR3 runs to 14 residues.

This clone was observed once. The J gene is TRBJ1-1, the V gene TRBV11-2; 10 bases align to TRBD1. The germline CDR1 and CDR2 sequences are SGHAT and FQNNGV. The CDR3 sequence is 16 residues long. Trimming at V came to 8 bases and at J to 7 bases, leaving 16 bases not matched to a gene. The CDR3 region is CASSDRDRGGRGEAFF. DNA of the CDR3: TGTGCCAGCTCGGACCGGGACAGGGGCGGACGAGGTGAAGCTTTCTTT.

The chain couples TRBV24-1 to TRBJ2-3; TRBD2 aligns across 11 bases. With 8 bases clipped from V and 10 bases from J, the junction kept 22 bases outside the gene matches. CDR1 is KGHDR and CDR2 is SFDVKD in the germline V gene. The CDR3 length is 18 residues. Here the CDR3 DNA reads TGTGCCACCATCCTCCTAGCGGGGGGCCCTGCCCCCGGTATGTCGCAGTATTTT. Translated, it gives CATILLAGGPAPGMSQYF.

The V call is TRBV2, the J call TRBJ2-3, with D possibly TRBD2 on 6 matching bases. Trimming took off 5 bases at V and 3 bases at J, with 9 bases between the two ends. Germline V lookup: CDR1 SNHLY, CDR2 FYNNEI. This CDR3 is built from 13 residues. This CDR3 reads CASSLAATDTQYF. CDR3 in DNA: TGTGCCAGCAGTTTAGCGGCGACAGATACGCAGTATTTT.

This clone came up a few times. The junction differs from germline at one of its ends, possibly a read error. The chain has TRBV18 and TRBJ1-1; D perhaps matches TRBD1 (6 bases). The CDR3 totals 15 residues. Germline CDR1 is KGHSH and CDR2 is LQKENI. CDR3 sequence: CASSSPTDSHTEAFF. The CDR3 nucleotides read TGTGCCAGCTCATCACCGACGGACAGTCACACTGAAGCTTTCTTT.

The rearrangement uses TRBV7-9 and TRBJ1-2, with 7 bases matching TRBD1. V shed 3 bases and J 5 bases; nucleotides not matched to a gene: 12. The CDR3 covers 16 residues. Germline V gene lookup returns CDR1 SEHNR and CDR2 FQNEAQ (reference sequence). In DNA, the CDR3 is TGTGCCAGCAGCTTCTGGACCGGGACAGTCACATATGGCTACACCTTC. It specifies CASSFWTGTVTYGYTF.

This clone has only one observation. The V gene is TRBV5-1, the J gene TRBJ2-1; 9 bases map to TRBD2. J lost 7 bases, V lost 4 bases, and 12 bases had no gene match. The CDR3 consists of 16 residues. Germline loops: CDR1 SGHRS, CDR2 YFSETQ. CDR3 DNA sequence: TGCGCCAGCAGCCGGGAGGCGGGGGGGTCAGAGAATGAGCAGTTCTTC. Translation: CASSREAGGSENEQFF.